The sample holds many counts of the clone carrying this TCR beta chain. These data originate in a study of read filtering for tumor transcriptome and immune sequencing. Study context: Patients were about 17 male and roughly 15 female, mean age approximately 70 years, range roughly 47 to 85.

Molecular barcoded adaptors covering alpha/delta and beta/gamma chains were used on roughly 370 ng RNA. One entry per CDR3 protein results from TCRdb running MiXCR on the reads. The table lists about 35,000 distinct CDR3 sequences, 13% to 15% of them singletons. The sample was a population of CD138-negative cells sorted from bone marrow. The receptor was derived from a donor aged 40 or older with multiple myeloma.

The CDR3, as DNA: TGTGCCAGCAGCTTATCCATCTCGAGCAATCAGCCCCAGCATTTT. Its translation: CASSLSISSNQPQHF. The chain carries TRBV7-6 and TRBJ1-5; D uncertain. The CDR3 runs to 15 residues. Trimming removed 2 bases at V and 1 base at J, with 9 bases between. CDR1 and CDR2 (germline): SGHVS, FNYEAQ.